The rows below give T cell receptor beta chains drawn from one sample of a study of OX40 agonist ivuxolimab in advanced cancers. Only in-frame clones appear in the TCRdb table, and some are missing; sequencing was by immunoSEQ multiplex PCR. The table includes about 70,000 clones, around 90% detected once. The material was CD4+ or CD8+ T cells sorted from blood, obtained in a trial of the OX40 agonist ivuxolimab. Source of these receptors: an adult with an advanced solid tumor such as melanoma, head and neck, liver or kidney cancer. The CDR3 runs from the conserved cysteine through the conserved F or W. A D gene is named only where the DNA matches it firmly. The listing skips clone size in some rows; elsewhere it reads once, few, many or a size class.

d_call: NA
v_call: TRBV5-4
j_call: TRBJ2-7
clone_size: NA
cdr3_nt: TGTGCCAGCAGCTTAGGCCAGGTCGACTACGAGCAGTACTTC
cdr3_aa: CASSLGQVDYEQYF

d_call: TRBD1
v_call: TRBV6-1
j_call: TRBJ2-7
clone_size: NA
cdr3_nt: TGTGCCAGCAGTGATACAGGGGTACTTTCCTACGAGCAGTACTTC
cdr3_aa: CASSDTGVLSYEQYF

d_call: TRBD1
v_call: TRBV18
j_call: TRBJ2-5
clone_size: NA
cdr3_nt: TGTGCCAGCTCAAGGGACAGGCGAGAGACCCAGTACTTC
cdr3_aa: CASSRDRRETQYF

d_call: TRBD1
v_call: TRBV9
j_call: TRBJ1-2
clone_size: NA
cdr3_nt: TGTGCCAGCAGCACTCGACAGGGTGGCGGCTACACCTTC
cdr3_aa: CASSTRQGGGYTF

d_call: NA
v_call: TRBV10-3
j_call: TRBJ2-3
clone_size: NA
cdr3_nt: TGTGCCACCTCGGGGGGCGCGACTAGTACAGATACGCAGTATTTT
cdr3_aa: CATSGGATSTDTQYF

d_call: NA
v_call: TRBV5-4
j_call: TRBJ1-1
clone_size: NA
cdr3_nt: TGTGCCAGCAGCTTGTGGGGTAGGAACACTGAAGCTTTCTTT
cdr3_aa: CASSLWGRNTEAFF

d_call: NA
v_call: TRBV5-1
j_call: TRBJ1-3
clone_size: NA
cdr3_nt: TGCGCCAGCAGCTTGGCGGGGATGAGCTCTGGAAACACCATATATTTT
cdr3_aa: CASSLAGMSSGNTIYF

d_call: TRBD2
v_call: TRBV2
j_call: TRBJ2-3
clone_size: NA
cdr3_nt: TGTGCCAGCAGTGGCGGGGGAGGCACAGATACGCAGTATTTT
cdr3_aa: CASSGGGGTDTQYF

d_call: NA
v_call: TRBV19
j_call: TRBJ1-6
clone_size: once
cdr3_nt: TGTGCCAGTAGTTCAAGGAATTCACCCCTCCACTTT
cdr3_aa: CASSSRNSPLHF

d_call: NA
v_call: TRBV6-4
j_call: TRBJ2-3
clone_size: NA
cdr3_nt: TGTGCCAGCAGTGAGTCGGGGAGGACAGATACGCAGTATTTT
cdr3_aa: CASSESGRTDTQYF

d_call: TRBD1
v_call: TRBV7-2
j_call: TRBJ2-7
clone_size: NA
cdr3_nt: TGTGCCAGCAGCCAGGGACAGGGGCCCTACGAGCAGTACTTC
cdr3_aa: CASSQGQGPYEQYF

d_call: NA
v_call: TRBV6-6
j_call: TRBJ2-7
clone_size: NA
cdr3_nt: TGTGCCAGCAGCAGCACAGAAACTTCCTACGAGCAGTACTTC
cdr3_aa: CASSSTETSYEQYF

d_call: NA
v_call: TRBV7-9
j_call: TRBJ2-3
clone_size: NA
cdr3_nt: TGTGCCAGCAGCTTAGCGGGGGGGCCCACAGATACGCAGTATTTT
cdr3_aa: CASSLAGGPTDTQYF

d_call: TRBD2
v_call: TRBV30
j_call: TRBJ2-5
clone_size: NA
cdr3_nt: TGTGCCTGGAGTGTAACCTGGGGGGGAGAGACCCAGTACTTC
cdr3_aa: CAWSVTWGGETQYF

d_call: TRBD1
v_call: TRBV10-3
j_call: TRBJ1-5
clone_size: NA
cdr3_nt: TGTGCCATCAGTGAGTCGACAGGGGGCAACAATCAGCCCCAGCATTTT
cdr3_aa: CAISESTGGNNQPQHF

d_call: TRBD1
v_call: TRBV4-1
j_call: TRBJ2-7
clone_size: NA
cdr3_nt: TGCGCCAGCAGCCAAGATCAGGACAGGGTCCTCTACGAGCAGTACTTC
cdr3_aa: CASSQDQDRVLYEQYF

d_call: NA
v_call: TRBV2
j_call: TRBJ2-5
clone_size: NA
cdr3_nt: TGTGCCAGCAGTGAGGGTGGATCTGGGCAAGAGACCCAGTACTTC
cdr3_aa: CASSEGGSGQETQYF

d_call: NA
v_call: TRBV5-1
j_call: TRBJ1-6
clone_size: NA
cdr3_nt: TGCGCCAGCAGCTTGGCCTCACAGGGTGGTTCACCCCTCCACTTT
cdr3_aa: CASSLASQGGSPLHF

d_call: TRBD2
v_call: TRBV5-1
j_call: TRBJ2-3
clone_size: NA
cdr3_nt: TGCGCCAGCAGCTTGCAGCGGGAGGCAGATACGCAGTATTTT
cdr3_aa: CASSLQREADTQYF

d_call: TRBD2
v_call: TRBV5-4
j_call: TRBJ2-5
clone_size: NA
cdr3_nt: TGTGCCAGCAGCTTCGGGGGGGGCCCAGAGACCCAGTACTTC
cdr3_aa: CASSFGGGPETQYF

d_call: NA
v_call: TRBV30
j_call: TRBJ2-7
clone_size: few
cdr3_nt: TGTGCCTGGACCAGAATAGGTAGGAGGGAGCAGTACTTC
cdr3_aa: CAWTRIGRREQYF

d_call: NA
v_call: TRBV5-1
j_call: TRBJ2-3
clone_size: NA
cdr3_nt: TGCGCCAGCAGCTTCCTCGGGGTTTTAGATACGCAGTATTTT
cdr3_aa: CASSFLGVLDTQYF

d_call: NA
v_call: TRBV4-1
j_call: TRBJ2-1
clone_size: NA
cdr3_nt: TGCGCCAGCAGCCTCCTGCCCGGGACTCACTACAATGAGCAGTTCTTC
cdr3_aa: CASSLLPGTHYNEQFF

d_call: NA
v_call: TRBV19
j_call: TRBJ1-5
clone_size: NA
cdr3_nt: TGTGCCAGTAGTAGTCGACGGAGGGGGACTGGCAATCAGCCCCAGCATTTT
cdr3_aa: CASSSRRRGTGNQPQHF

d_call: NA
v_call: TRBV6-1
j_call: TRBJ1-5
clone_size: NA
cdr3_nt: TGTGCCAGCAGTGAAGTGACAATTAATCAGCCCCAGCATTTT
cdr3_aa: CASSEVTINQPQHF

d_call: TRBD1
v_call: TRBV19
j_call: TRBJ2-1
clone_size: NA
cdr3_nt: TGTGCCAGTAGTACCCGACAGGGGATAAGAAATGAGCAGTTCTTC
cdr3_aa: CASSTRQGIRNEQFF

d_call: TRBD2
v_call: TRBV28
j_call: TRBJ2-1
clone_size: NA
cdr3_nt: TGTGCCAGCAGCTCGACTAGCTTCTCCTACAATGAGCAGTTCTTC
cdr3_aa: CASSSTSFSYNEQFF

d_call: NA
v_call: TRBV19
j_call: TRBJ1-2
clone_size: once
cdr3_nt: TGTGCCAGTAGCCGACAGGCCTCGGCTAGGGGCTACACCTTC
cdr3_aa: CASSRQASARGYTF

d_call: NA
v_call: TRBV6-1
j_call: TRBJ2-7
clone_size: once
cdr3_nt: TGTGCCAGCAGTGAAGCCTACTACGAGCAGTACTTC
cdr3_aa: CASSEAYYEQYF

d_call: NA
v_call: TRBV27
j_call: TRBJ2-3
clone_size: NA
cdr3_nt: TGTGCCAGCAGTTTAAGACAGGATTACACAGATACGCAGTATTTT
cdr3_aa: CASSLRQDYTDTQYF

d_call: TRBD1
v_call: TRBV28
j_call: TRBJ1-3
clone_size: NA
cdr3_nt: TGTGCCAGCAGGCCGACAGGGCCCTCTGGAAACACCATATATTTT
cdr3_aa: CASRPTGPSGNTIYF

d_call: NA
v_call: TRBV30
j_call: TRBJ1-2
clone_size: NA
cdr3_nt: TGTGCCTGGAGTGCCCCTACTAGCTTCGGCTACACCTTC
cdr3_aa: CAWSAPTSFGYTF

d_call: TRBD1
v_call: TRBV6-1
j_call: TRBJ1-6
clone_size: few
cdr3_nt: TGTGCCAGCAGTGAACCCCCGACAGGGGTGAGTTCACCCCTCCACTTT
cdr3_aa: CASSEPPTGVSSPLHF

d_call: NA
v_call: TRBV6-6
j_call: TRBJ2-7
clone_size: NA
cdr3_nt: TGTGCCAGCAGTGGGGGCCACGAGCAGTACTTC
cdr3_aa: CASSGGHEQYF

d_call: TRBD1
v_call: TRBV5-8
j_call: TRBJ1-4
clone_size: NA
cdr3_nt: TGTGCCAGCAGCTCCGGACAGGGAGGGTCAACTAATGAAAAACTGTTTTTT
cdr3_aa: CASSSGQGGSTNEKLFF

d_call: NA
v_call: TRBV6-1
j_call: TRBJ1-3
clone_size: NA
cdr3_nt: TGTGCCAGCAGTGACCCAGGGATCCCCTCTGGAAACACCATATATTTT
cdr3_aa: CASSDPGIPSGNTIYF

d_call: NA
v_call: TRBV6-5
j_call: TRBJ2-7
clone_size: NA
cdr3_nt: TGTGCCAGCAGTCCCGACTCCTACGGGGGCGAGCAGTACTTC
cdr3_aa: CASSPDSYGGEQYF

d_call: NA
v_call: TRBV18
j_call: TRBJ2-2
clone_size: NA
cdr3_nt: TGTGCCAGCTCACCCGGGGCGAACACCGGGGAGCTGTTTTTT
cdr3_aa: CASSPGANTGELFF

d_call: NA
v_call: TRBV11-2
j_call: TRBJ2-7
clone_size: NA
cdr3_nt: TGTGCCAGCAGCTTAGCTGGGGGCGGCCCTTCCTACGAGCAGTACTTC
cdr3_aa: CASSLAGGGPSYEQYF

d_call: TRBD2
v_call: TRBV19
j_call: TRBJ2-2
clone_size: once
cdr3_nt: TGTGCCAGTAGTATAATGGGCGGGGGGAACACCGGGGAGCTGTTTTTT
cdr3_aa: CASSIMGGGNTGELFF

d_call: NA
v_call: TRBV6-5
j_call: TRBJ1-2
clone_size: NA
cdr3_nt: TGTGCCAGCAGGACAGTTTCATTCAACTATGGCTACACCTTC
cdr3_aa: CASRTVSFNYGYTF

d_call: TRBD1
v_call: TRBV6-1
j_call: TRBJ2-5
clone_size: once
cdr3_nt: TGTGCCAGCAGTGAAGGGACAGGGGGCGGGAGAGAGACCCAGTACTTC
cdr3_aa: CASSEGTGGGRETQYF

d_call: NA
v_call: TRBV5-1
j_call: TRBJ2-2
clone_size: once
cdr3_nt: TGCGCCAGCAGCTTGTCAGCAGGGCGCACCGGGGAGCTGTTTTTT
cdr3_aa: CASSLSAGRTGELFF

d_call: NA
v_call: TRBV5-1
j_call: TRBJ1-1
clone_size: once
cdr3_nt: TGCGCCAGCAGCTTGGGCGTGGGGCCGGTCACTGAAGCTTTCTTT
cdr3_aa: CASSLGVGPVTEAFF

d_call: NA
v_call: TRBV6-1
j_call: TRBJ2-1
clone_size: NA
cdr3_nt: TGTGCCAGCAGTGTATATAACAATGAGCAGTTCTTC
cdr3_aa: CASSVYNNEQFF

d_call: NA
v_call: TRBV6-1
j_call: TRBJ2-6
clone_size: NA
cdr3_nt: TGTGCCAGCAGTGGCAGGGAGGCTGGGGCCAACGTCCTGACTTTC
cdr3_aa: CASSGREAGANVLTF

d_call: NA
v_call: TRBV5-4
j_call: TRBJ2-7
clone_size: once
cdr3_nt: TGTGCCAGCAGCTTGGCAAGCTCCTACGAGCAGTACTTC
cdr3_aa: CASSLASSYEQYF

d_call: NA
v_call: TRBV19
j_call: TRBJ1-1
clone_size: NA
cdr3_nt: TGTGCCAGTAGTATTCGACTGAACACTGAAGCTTTCTTT
cdr3_aa: CASSIRLNTEAFF

d_call: NA
v_call: TRBV29-1
j_call: TRBJ1-2
clone_size: NA
cdr3_nt: TGCAGCGTTGAAGCCGGAACGGGGGGCTATGGCTACACCTTC
cdr3_aa: CSVEAGTGGYGYTF

d_call: NA
v_call: TRBV6-1
j_call: TRBJ1-5
clone_size: NA
cdr3_nt: TGTGCCAGCAGTCAAGGACTGATCAATCAGCCCCAGCATTTT
cdr3_aa: CASSQGLINQPQHF

d_call: TRBD1
v_call: TRBV5-4
j_call: TRBJ2-2
clone_size: NA
cdr3_nt: TGTGCCAGCAGCTCAGACAGGGGGCAATCCGGGGAGCTGTTTTTT
cdr3_aa: CASSSDRGQSGELFF

d_call: NA
v_call: TRBV29-1
j_call: TRBJ1-2
clone_size: NA
cdr3_nt: TGCAGCGTCGGAGAGGGGTCACAGGGCTACACCTTC
cdr3_aa: CSVGEGSQGYTF

d_call: NA
v_call: TRBV6-6
j_call: TRBJ1-5
clone_size: few
cdr3_nt: TGTGCCAGCAGCCTTGACCGGAATAGCAATCAGCCCCAGCATTTT
cdr3_aa: CASSLDRNSNQPQHF

d_call: NA
v_call: TRBV6-4
j_call: TRBJ1-5
clone_size: NA
cdr3_nt: TGTGCCAGCAGTGGGCCCGGAGTTCCCAATCAGCCCCAGCATTTT
cdr3_aa: CASSGPGVPNQPQHF

d_call: NA
v_call: TRBV7-9
j_call: TRBJ1-3
clone_size: NA
cdr3_nt: TGTGCCAGCATCTTCGCCGCCGATACGGCCGGCGCTGGAAACACCATATATTTT
cdr3_aa: CASIFAADTAGAGNTIYF

d_call: NA
v_call: TRBV4-1
j_call: TRBJ1-2
clone_size: few
cdr3_nt: TGCGCCAGCAGCCAAGCGAGAGCTAACTATGGCTACACCTTC
cdr3_aa: CASSQARANYGYTF

d_call: NA
v_call: TRBV11-2
j_call: TRBJ2-2
clone_size: NA
cdr3_nt: TGTGCCAGCAGCGTTGGACAGACCACCGGGGAGCTGTTTTTT
cdr3_aa: CASSVGQTTGELFF

d_call: TRBD2
v_call: TRBV29-1
j_call: TRBJ2-1
clone_size: NA
cdr3_nt: TGCAGCGGTTCCGGGACTAGTAGTCGAGGGGAGCAGTTCTTC
cdr3_aa: CSGSGTSSRGEQFF

d_call: NA
v_call: TRBV5-1
j_call: TRBJ1-2
clone_size: once
cdr3_nt: TGCGCCAGCAGCTTGGACGGGCAGGCAGGCTACACCTTC
cdr3_aa: CASSLDGQAGYTF